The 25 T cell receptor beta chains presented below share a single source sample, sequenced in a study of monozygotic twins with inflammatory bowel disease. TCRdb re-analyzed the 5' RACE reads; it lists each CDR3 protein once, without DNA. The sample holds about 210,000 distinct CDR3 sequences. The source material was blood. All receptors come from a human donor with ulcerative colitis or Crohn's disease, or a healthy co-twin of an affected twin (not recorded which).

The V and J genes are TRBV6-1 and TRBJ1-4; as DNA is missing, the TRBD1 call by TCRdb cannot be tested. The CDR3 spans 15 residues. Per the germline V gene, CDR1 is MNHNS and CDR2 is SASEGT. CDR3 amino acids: CASSRDRAANEKLFF.

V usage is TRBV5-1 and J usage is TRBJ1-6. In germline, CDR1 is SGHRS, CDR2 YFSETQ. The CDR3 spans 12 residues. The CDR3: CASSLEFSPLHF.

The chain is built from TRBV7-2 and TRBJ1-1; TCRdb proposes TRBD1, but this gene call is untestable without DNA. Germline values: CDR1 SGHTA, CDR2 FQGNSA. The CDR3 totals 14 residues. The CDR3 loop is CASSSHGGEFEAFF.

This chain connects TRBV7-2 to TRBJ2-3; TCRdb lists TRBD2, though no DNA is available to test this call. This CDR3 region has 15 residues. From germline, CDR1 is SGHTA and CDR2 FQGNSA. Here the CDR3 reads CASSLSSGPTDTQYF.

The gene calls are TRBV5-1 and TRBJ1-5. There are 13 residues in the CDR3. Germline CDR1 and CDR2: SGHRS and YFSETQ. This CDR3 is CASSLVGDQPQHF.

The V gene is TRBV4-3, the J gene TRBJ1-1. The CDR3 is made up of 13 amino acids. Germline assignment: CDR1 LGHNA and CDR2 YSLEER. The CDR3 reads CASSPFPASEAFF.

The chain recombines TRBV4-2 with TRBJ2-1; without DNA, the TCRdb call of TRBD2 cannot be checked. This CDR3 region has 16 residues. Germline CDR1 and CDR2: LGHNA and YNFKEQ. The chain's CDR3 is CASSQVGRLDYNEQFF.

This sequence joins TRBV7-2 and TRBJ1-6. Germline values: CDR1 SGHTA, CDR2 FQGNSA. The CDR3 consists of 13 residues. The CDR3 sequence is CASSHDFGSPLHF.

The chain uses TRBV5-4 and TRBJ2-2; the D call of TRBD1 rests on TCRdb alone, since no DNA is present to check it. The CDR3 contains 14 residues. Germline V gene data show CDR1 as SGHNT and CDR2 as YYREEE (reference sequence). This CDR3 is CASSLVGGTGELFF. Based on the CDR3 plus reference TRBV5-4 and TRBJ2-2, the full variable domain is ETGVTQSPTHLIKTRGQQVTLRCSSQSGHNTVSWYQQALGQGPQFIFQYYREEENGRGNFPPRFSGLQFPNYSSELNVNALELDDSALYLCASSLVGGTGELFFGEGSRLTVL.

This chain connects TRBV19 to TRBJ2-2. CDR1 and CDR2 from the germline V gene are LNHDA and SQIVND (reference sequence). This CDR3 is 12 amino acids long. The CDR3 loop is CASSRNVGELFF.

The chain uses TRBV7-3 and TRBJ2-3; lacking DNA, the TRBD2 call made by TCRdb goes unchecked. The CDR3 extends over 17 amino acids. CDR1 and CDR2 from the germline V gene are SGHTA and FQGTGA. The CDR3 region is CASSLLGSGSGADTQYF.

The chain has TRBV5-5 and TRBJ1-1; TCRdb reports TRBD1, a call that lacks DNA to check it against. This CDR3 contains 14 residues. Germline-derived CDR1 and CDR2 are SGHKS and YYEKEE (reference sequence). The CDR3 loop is CASTTDRPNTEAFF. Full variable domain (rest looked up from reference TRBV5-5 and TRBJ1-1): DAGVTQSPTHLIKTRGQQVTLRCSPISGHKSVSWYQQVLGQGPQFIFQYYEKEERGRGNFPDRFSARQFPNYSSELNVNALLLGDSALYLCASTTDRPNTEAFFGQGTRLTVV.

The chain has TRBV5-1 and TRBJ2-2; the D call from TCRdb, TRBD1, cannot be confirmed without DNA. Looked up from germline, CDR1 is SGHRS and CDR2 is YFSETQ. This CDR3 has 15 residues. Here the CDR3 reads CASRDGGSEIGELFF.

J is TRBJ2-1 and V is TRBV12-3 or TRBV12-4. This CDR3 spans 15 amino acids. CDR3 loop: CASSLRQGPYNEQFF.

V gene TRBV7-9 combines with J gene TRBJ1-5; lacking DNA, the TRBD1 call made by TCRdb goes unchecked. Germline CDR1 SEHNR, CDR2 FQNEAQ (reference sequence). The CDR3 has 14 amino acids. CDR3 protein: CASSLGGGNQPQHF.

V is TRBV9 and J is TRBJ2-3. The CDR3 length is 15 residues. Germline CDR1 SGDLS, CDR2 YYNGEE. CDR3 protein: CASSLSSSSTDTQYF. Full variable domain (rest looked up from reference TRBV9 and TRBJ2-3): DSGVTQTPKHLITATGQRVTLRCSPRSGDLSVYWYQQSLDQGLQFLIQYYNGEERAKGNILERFSAQQFPDLHSELNLSSLELGDSALYFCASSLSSSSTDTQYFGPGTRLTVL.

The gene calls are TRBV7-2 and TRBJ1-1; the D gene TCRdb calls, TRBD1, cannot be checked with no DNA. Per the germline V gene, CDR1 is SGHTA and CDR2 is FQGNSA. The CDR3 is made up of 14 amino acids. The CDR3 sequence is CASSPDRGRTEAFF.

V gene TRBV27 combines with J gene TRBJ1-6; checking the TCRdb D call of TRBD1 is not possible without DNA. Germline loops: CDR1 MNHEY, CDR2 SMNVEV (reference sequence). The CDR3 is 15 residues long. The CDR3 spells CASSLSTGANSPLHF.

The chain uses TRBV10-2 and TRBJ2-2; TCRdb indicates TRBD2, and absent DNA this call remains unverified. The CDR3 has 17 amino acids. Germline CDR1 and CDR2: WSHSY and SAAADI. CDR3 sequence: CASSLLAGHPNTGELFF.

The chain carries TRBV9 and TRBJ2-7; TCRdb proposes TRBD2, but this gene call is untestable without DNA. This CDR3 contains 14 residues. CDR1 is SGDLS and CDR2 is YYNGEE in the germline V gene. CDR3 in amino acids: CASSRGLAGYEQYF.

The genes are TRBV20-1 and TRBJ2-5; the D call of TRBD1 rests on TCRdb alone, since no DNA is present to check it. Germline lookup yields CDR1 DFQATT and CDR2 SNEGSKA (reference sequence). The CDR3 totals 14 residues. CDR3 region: CSARGDRVQETQYF.

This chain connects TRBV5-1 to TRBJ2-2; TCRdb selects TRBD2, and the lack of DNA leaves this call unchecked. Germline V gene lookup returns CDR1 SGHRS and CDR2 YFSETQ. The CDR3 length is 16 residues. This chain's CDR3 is CVSSLERTSGTGELFF.

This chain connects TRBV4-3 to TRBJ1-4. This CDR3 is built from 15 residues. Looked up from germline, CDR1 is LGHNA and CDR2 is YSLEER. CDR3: CASSQDRTAGEKLFF.

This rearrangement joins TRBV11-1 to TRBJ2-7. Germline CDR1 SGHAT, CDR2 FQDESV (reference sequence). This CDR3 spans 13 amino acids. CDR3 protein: CASSYDRSYEQYF.

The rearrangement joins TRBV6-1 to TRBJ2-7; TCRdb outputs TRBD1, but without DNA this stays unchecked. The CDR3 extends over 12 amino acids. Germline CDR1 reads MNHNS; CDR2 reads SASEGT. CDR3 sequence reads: CASSGQGYEQYF.